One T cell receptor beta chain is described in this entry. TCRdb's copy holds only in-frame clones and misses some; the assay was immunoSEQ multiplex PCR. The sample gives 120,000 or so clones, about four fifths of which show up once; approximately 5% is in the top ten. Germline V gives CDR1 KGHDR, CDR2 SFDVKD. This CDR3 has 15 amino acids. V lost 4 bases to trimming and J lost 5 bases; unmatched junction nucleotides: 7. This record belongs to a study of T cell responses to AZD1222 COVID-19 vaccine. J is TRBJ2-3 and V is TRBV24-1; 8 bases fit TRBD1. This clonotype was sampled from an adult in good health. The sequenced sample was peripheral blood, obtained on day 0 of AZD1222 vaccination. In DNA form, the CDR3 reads TGTGCCACCAGTGAAGTCGGACAGGGCCGAGATACGCAGTATTTT. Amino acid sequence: CATSEVGQGRDTQYF.